This T cell receptor (beta chain) was sequenced for a study of response to subunit inactivated influenza vaccine. Points from the study as a whole: Seasonal influenza vaccination, on each occasion, was suggested by the authors to recruit few new T cells.

CDR1 is MNHEY, CDR2 SVGEGT, per germline. The CDR3 sequence is 15 residues long. After removal of 5 bases from V and 4 bases from J, the junction contained 7 bases not matched to a gene. TCRdb reprocessed the RT-PCR reads via MiXCR and lists one record per CDR3 protein. The repertoire consists of around 480,000 distinct CDR3 sequences, with about 17% occurring once and the leading ten covering over 2.5%. This clonotype was observed a handful of times. What it binds is unknown. The V gene is TRBV6-2 or TRBV6-3, the J gene TRBJ2-1, with 8 bases matching TRBD1. The sequences come from CD4+ T cells sorted from PBMCs, collected less than 30 months after vaccination. The receptor's source is a man aged 50 to 69 who received an inactivated influenza vaccine. CDR3 protein: CASSTQGAGYNEQFF. The CDR3 DNA reads TGTGCCAGCAGTACCCAGGGGGCTGGTTACAATGAGCAGTTCTTC.